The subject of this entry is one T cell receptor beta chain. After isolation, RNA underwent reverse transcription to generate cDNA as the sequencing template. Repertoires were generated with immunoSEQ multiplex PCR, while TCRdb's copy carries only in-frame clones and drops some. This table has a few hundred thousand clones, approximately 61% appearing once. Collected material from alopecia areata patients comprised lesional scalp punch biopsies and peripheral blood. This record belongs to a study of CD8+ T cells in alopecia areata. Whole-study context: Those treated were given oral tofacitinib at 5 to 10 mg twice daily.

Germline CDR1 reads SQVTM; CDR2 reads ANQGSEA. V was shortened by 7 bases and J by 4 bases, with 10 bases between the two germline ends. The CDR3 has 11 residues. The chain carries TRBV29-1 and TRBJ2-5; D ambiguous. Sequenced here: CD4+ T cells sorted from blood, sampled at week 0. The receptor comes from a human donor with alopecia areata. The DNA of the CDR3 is TGCAGCGCCCAGATCGGAGAGACCCAGTACTTC. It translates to CSAQIGETQYF.